The 23 T cell receptor beta chains below come from one sample, sequenced in a study of beta chain features in type 1 diabetes. Expressed TCRB transcripts were sequenced, since all the RNA that had been isolated was reverse transcribed. Generated by immunoSEQ multiplex PCR, the TCRdb table keeps only in-frame clones and is missing some. The sample lists around 350,000 clones; roughly 12% were seen once. The sample was naive CD4+ T cells from blood. The receptors were gathered from a young man in good health.

This clone appeared a few times. The chain recombines TRBV23-1 with TRBJ2-2; TRBD2 might be the D (6 bases). TRBV23-1 is known as an ORF, though its function is uncertain. V was clipped by 3 bases and J by 4 bases, with 18 bases between them. This CDR3 spans 17 amino acids. CDR3 protein: CASSHLGARGPTGELFF. The CDR3 nucleotides read TGCGCCAGCAGTCATCTCGGGGCGCGGGGTCCCACCGGGGAGCTGTTTTTT.

The chain is built from TRBV7-6 and TRBJ1-2; 9 bases map to TRBD1. Germline CDR1 is SGHVS and CDR2 is FNYEAQ. The CDR3 has 15 amino acids. Trimming took 5 bases from V and 2 from J; bases not matched to a gene: 6. The CDR3 region has the DNA TGTGCCAGCAGCCCCACGGACAGGGGAAACTATGGCTACACCTTC. It encodes CASSPTDRGNYGYTF. Full variable domain (missing parts from reference TRBV7-6 and TRBJ1-2): GAGVSQSPRYKVTKRGQDVALRCDPISGHVSLYWYRQALGQGPEFLTYFNYEAQQDKSGLPNDRFSAERPEGSISTLTIQRTEQRDSAMYRCASSPTDRGNYGYTFGSGTRLTVV.

J is TRBJ1-4 and V is TRBV5-1; TRBD1 matches 7 bases. The CDR3 is 15 residues long. Germline CDR1 and CDR2: SGHRS and YFSETQ. V shed 4 bases, J shed 6 bases, and the junction held 9 bases outside the gene matches. The CDR3 loop reads CASSRSTGMDEKLFF. The DNA of the CDR3 is TGCGCCAGCAGCAGGTCGACAGGGATGGATGAAAAACTGTTTTTT.

The sample holds a few counts of this clone. J is TRBJ1-1 and V is TRBV4-3; weak D call: TRBD1 (5 bases). This CDR3 comprises 15 residues. From germline, CDR1 is LGHNA and CDR2 YSLEER. V lost 4 bases and J lost 4, with 16 bases in between. The CDR3 DNA is TGCGCCAGCAGCCGGATTCCAGGGAGGGGCACTGAAGCTTTCTTT. Translated: CASSRIPGRGTEAFF.

The rearrangement links TRBV7-8 to TRBJ2-7, with 7 bases that match TRBD1. J was trimmed by 1 base and V by 1 base; bases with no gene match: 1. The CDR3 is made up of 14 amino acids. Per germline, CDR1 SGHVS and CDR2 FQNEAQ. CDR3 nucleotides: TGTGCCAGCAGCTTAGAACAGGGGTCCTACGAGCAGTACTTC. Its protein product is CASSLEQGSYEQYF.

A few counts support this clone. The chain joins TRBV5-1 to TRBJ1-2, with 7 bases lining up with TRBD1. Trimming at V came to 1 base and at J to 2 bases, leaving 5 bases not matched to a gene. The CDR3 consists of 15 residues. Looked up from germline, CDR1 is SGHRS and CDR2 is YFSETQ. Here the CDR3 reads CASSLSNRGNYGYTF. CDR3 bases: TGCGCCAGCAGCTTGAGTAACAGGGGAAACTATGGCTACACCTTC.

This rearrangement joins TRBV19 to TRBJ1-5; possibly TRBD1 for D (6 bases). This CDR3 is built from 16 residues. In germline, CDR1 is LNHDA, CDR2 SQIVND (reference sequence). Trimming left V 3 bases short and J 5 bases short, with 17 bases between. CDR3 amino acids: CASSMEPGVSHQPQHF. CDR3 DNA: TGTGCCAGTAGTATGGAACCAGGGGTTTCTCATCAGCCCCAGCATTTT. Filled out from reference TRBV19 and TRBJ1-5, the complete variable domain reads DGGITQSPKYLFRKEGQNVTLSCEQNLNHDAMYWYRQDPGQGLRLIYYSQIVNDFQKGDIAEGYSVSREKKESFPLTVTSAQKNPTAFYLCASSMEPGVSHQPQHFGDGTRLSIL.

V usage is TRBV28 and J usage is TRBJ1-5, with 9 bases matching TRBD1. V lost 6 bases and J lost 1; bases outside the gene matches: 13. The CDR3 covers 18 residues. Germline V CDR1 and CDR2: MDHEN, SYDVKM. The CDR3 region has the DNA TGTGCCAGCAGAAGAACAGGGGGCGCTTCCATAAGCAATCAGCCCCAGCATTTT. As protein: CASRRTGGASISNQPQHF.

The V gene is TRBV7-9, the J gene TRBJ1-1, with a weak D call TRBD1 (5 bases). The germline gives CDR1 SEHNR, CDR2 FQNEAQ (reference sequence). This CDR3 contains 15 residues. V was pared by 0 bases and J by 10 bases, with 18 bases between. This CDR3 reads CASSLARPGFWGAFF. Written as DNA, the CDR3 is TGTGCCAGCAGCTTAGCCCGCCCAGGGTTTTGGGGAGCTTTCTTT.

There are a few counts of this clone. Other DNA sequences in this sample translate to the same CDR3. V gene TRBV5-6 combines with J gene TRBJ1-1; D not resolved. Germline-derived CDR1 and CDR2 are SGHDT and YYEEEE. The V and J ends lost 2 bases and 4 bases respectively, with 6 bases between them. There are 12 residues in the CDR3. CDR3 sequence: CASSFRVTEAFF. CDR3 sequence (DNA): TGTGCCAGCAGCTTCCGGGTCACTGAAGCTTTCTTT.

A few counts support this clone. V gene TRBV5-4 combines with J gene TRBJ1-1, with a tentative D call TRBD1 (5 bases). Trimming removed 0 bases at V and 2 bases at J, with 11 bases between. Per germline, CDR1 SGHNT and CDR2 YYREEE (reference sequence). The CDR3 is made up of 15 amino acids. This CDR3 reads CASSLARGLNTEAFF. CDR3 coding DNA: TGTGCCAGCAGCTTGGCCCGGGGACTCAACACTGAAGCTTTCTTT. Complete variable domain (other parts from reference TRBV5-4 and TRBJ1-1): ETGVTQSPTHLIKTRGQQVTLRCSSQSGHNTVSWYQQALGQGPQFIFQYYREEENGRGNFPPRFSGLQFPNYSSELNVNALELDDSALYLCASSLARGLNTEAFFGQGTRLTVV.

The chain recombines TRBV5-1 with TRBJ2-3, with 7 bases fitting TRBD1. Trimming cost V 2 bases and J 1 base; bases outside gene matches: 4. The CDR3 runs 15 residues. Germline loops: CDR1 SGHRS, CDR2 YFSETQ. CDR3 protein: CASSFSQGGTDTQYF. Here the CDR3 DNA reads TGCGCCAGCAGCTTCTCCCAGGGGGGCACAGATACGCAGTATTTT.

The gene calls are TRBV28 and TRBJ2-6; D might be TRBD1 (6 bases). CDR1 is MDHEN, CDR2 SYDVKM, per germline. This CDR3 region has 15 residues. V lost 1 base and J 17 bases, leaving 21 bases between the germline ends. The CDR3 coding sequence is TGTGCCAGCAGTTTATCGACAGGCGGGCTGCAGGGTGTGACTTTC. Its protein product is CASSLSTGGLQGVTF. The variable domain in full, completed from reference TRBV28 and TRBJ2-6, reads DVKVTQSSRYLVKRTGEKVFLECVQDMDHENMFWYRQDPGLGLRLIYFSYDVKMKEKGDIPEGYSVSREKKERFSLILESASTNQTSMYLCASSLSTGGLQGVTFGAGSRLTVL.

This clone was seen more than once but under ten times. CDR3 amino acids: CASSLLPPRKRQEDEQYF. The CDR3 coding sequence is TGTGCCAGCAGTTTATTACCCCCTCGGAAACGACAGGAAGACGAGCAGTACTTC. V usage is TRBV28 and J usage is TRBJ2-7, with D perhaps TRBD1 (6 bases). The CDR3 sequence is 18 residues long. Germline V gives CDR1 MDHEN, CDR2 SYDVKM. Trimming left V 1 base short and J 5 bases short, with 24 bases between.

A few counts support this clone. The chain carries TRBV29-1 and TRBJ2-7; 10 bases fit TRBD2. Trimming took 7 bases from V and 6 from J; bases not matched to a gene: 15. CDR3 length: 15 amino acids. The V gene's germline CDR1 is SQVTM and CDR2 ANQGSEA. This CDR3 is CSARGVSGRVVEQYF. CDR3 DNA sequence: TGCAGCGCCAGGGGGGTAAGCGGGAGGGTAGTCGAGCAGTACTTC.

This clone has only a few counts. The chain recombines TRBV15 with TRBJ1-6, with a possible D match to TRBD1 (5 bases). Deletions cut 3 bases from V and 9 bases from J, with 9 bases between. Germline V gene lookup returns CDR1 LNHNV and CDR2 YYDKDF (reference sequence). This CDR3 has 13 amino acids. The CDR3 nucleotides are TGTGCCACCAGCAGCGGGGGAATTTCACCCCTCCACTTT. Encoded protein: CATSSGGISPLHF.

The J gene is TRBJ2-6, the V gene TRBV4-2; TRBD1 is a possible D gene (6 bases). The V end lost 7 bases, the J end lost 1 base, and 23 bases lay between the germline ends. The germline V gene has CDR1 LGHNA and CDR2 YNFKEQ. CDR3 size: 19 residues. CDR3 in amino acids: CASTDPTGFGFSGANVLTF. The CDR3 nucleotides are TGTGCCAGCACCGACCCGACAGGATTCGGGTTTTCTGGGGCCAACGTCCTGACTTTC.

This clone was detected only a few times. The rearrangement joins TRBV4-2 to TRBJ1-4; 9 positions agree with TRBD1. Trimming at V came to 2 bases and at J to 8 bases, leaving 9 bases not matched to a gene. The germline V gene has CDR1 LGHNA and CDR2 YNFKEQ. The CDR3 loop spans 16 amino acids. The CDR3 loop reads CASSQKQGAFSEKLFF. CDR3 DNA sequence: TGTGCCAGCAGCCAAAAACAGGGGGCGTTTAGCGAAAAACTGTTTTTT.

The J gene is TRBJ1-2, the V gene TRBV27; D perhaps matches TRBD1 (5 bases). The germline V gene has CDR1 MNHEY and CDR2 SMNVEV (reference sequence). V was clipped by 5 bases and J by 4 bases, with 14 bases between them. The CDR3 extends over 14 amino acids. The CDR3 sequence is CASSPLGEVYGYTF. Here the CDR3 DNA reads TGTGCCAGCAGTCCCTTAGGGGAAGTCTATGGCTACACCTTC.

This clone was seen only a few times. V gene TRBV4-3 combines with J gene TRBJ1-1, with D possibly TRBD1 on 5 matching bases. The CDR3 has 15 amino acids. Looked up from germline, CDR1 is LGHNA and CDR2 is YSLEER. Trimming removed 0 bases from V and 4 bases from J, with 12 bases in between. The CDR3 DNA sequence: TGCGCCAGCAGCCAAGATTATCAGGGAGGCACTGAAGCTTTCTTT. Its translation is CASSQDYQGGTEAFF.

The rearrangement joins TRBV28 to TRBJ2-7, with no clear D. Per germline, CDR1 MDHEN and CDR2 SYDVKM. V lost 1 base and J 6 bases, leaving 13 bases between the germline ends. CDR3 length: 14 residues. CDR3 amino acids: CASSLSDTFGEQYF. CDR3 nucleotide sequence: TGTGCCAGCAGTTTATCAGACACCTTCGGCGAGCAGTACTTC.

This clone was observed a handful of times. The rearrangement links TRBV6-5 to TRBJ1-2, with 8 bases fitting TRBD1. The J segment lost 4 bases and the V segment lost 0 bases, leaving 4 bases of the junction unmatched. Germline-derived CDR1 and CDR2 are MNHEY and SVGAGI. The CDR3 sequence is 15 residues long. Written as DNA, the CDR3 is TGTGCCAGCAGTTACTCGACAGGGGCACTCTATGGCTACACCTTC. This sequence encodes CASSYSTGALYGYTF.

The chain recombines TRBV7-6 with TRBJ2-1; 9 nucleotides agree with TRBD2. V was pared by 0 bases and J by 0 bases, with 3 bases of the junction left unmatched. Germline CDR1 is SGHVS and CDR2 is FNYEAQ. CDR3 length: 17 amino acids. CDR3 in DNA: TGTGCCAGCAGCTTAGCGATGACTAGCGGCTCCTACAATGAGCAGTTCTTC. It specifies CASSLAMTSGSYNEQFF.